A selection of T cell receptor beta chains follows, all from one sample in a study of T cells after yellow fever vaccination. TCRdb reprocessed the 5' RACE reads via MiXCR and lists one record per CDR3 protein. Of 300,000 to 400,000 distinct CDR3 sequences in the sample, approximately 12% are singletons; the top ten hold around 3%. The specimen comprised CD4+ T cells sorted from PBMCs, sampled 15 days after the yellow fever booster vaccination. The receptor set was obtained from a man in his late teens or twenties who received the YFV17D yellow fever vaccine. CDR3s include the opening cysteine and the closing phenylalanine or tryptophan. A D gene is named only where the DNA matches it firmly. Size tells how often a clone was seen (once, few, many) or the class of an expanded clone, and some rows leave it out.

abundance	j_gene	v_gene	d_gene	CDR3aa	CDR3nt
NA	TRBJ2-1	TRBV6-1	TRBD1	CAIYVRDRVYNEQFF	TGTGCCATTTACGTCCGGGACAGGGTCTACAATGAGCAGTTCTTC
NA	TRBJ2-1	TRBV6-2/TRBV6-3	TRBD1	CASSHDRGTHEQFF	TGTGCCAGCAGTCACGACAGGGGGACCCATGAGCAGTTCTTC
many	TRBJ2-3	TRBV2	NA	CASSDRWGRTDTQYF	TGTGCCAGCAGTGACCGGTGGGGGCGCACAGATACGCAGTATTTT
few	TRBJ1-3	TRBV6-1	NA	CASSDRFSTIYF	TGTGCCAGCAGTGACAGGTTTTCTACCATATATTTT
many	TRBJ1-1	TRBV5-1	NA	CASSWGIQNTEAFF	TGCGCCAGCAGCTGGGGGATACAGAACACTGAAGCTTTCTTT
NA	TRBJ1-3	TRBV7-9	NA	CASSWGGEGNTIYF	TGTGCCAGCAGCTGGGGGGGAGAGGGAAACACCATATATTTT
NA	TRBJ2-7	TRBV7-9	NA	CASSPRWSYDEQYF	TGTGCCAGCAGCCCCCGGTGGAGCTACGACGAGCAGTACTTC
NA	TRBJ2-1	TRBV20-1	TRBD1	CSSPDRVGDEQFF	TGCAGTTCGCCTGACAGGGTAGGCGATGAGCAGTTCTTC
NA	TRBJ2-5	TRBV11-1	TRBD1	CASSLAWTGQETQYF	TGTGCCAGCAGCTTAGCGTGGACAGGTCAAGAGACCCAGTACTTC
NA	TRBJ1-1	TRBV10-2	NA	CASSGRGRKSEAFF	TGCGCCAGCAGTGGTCGGGGGAGGAAAAGTGAAGCTTTCTTT
NA	TRBJ2-1	TRBV5-1	TRBD2	CASSLVLAGSNEQFF	TGCGCCAGCAGCTTGGTTCTAGCGGGGTCCAATGAGCAGTTCTTC
once	TRBJ1-1	TRBV15	NA	CATSSRLSGNTEAFF	TGTGCCACCAGCAGCAGACTATCGGGGAACACTGAAGCTTTCTTT
once	TRBJ1-4	TRBV30	TRBD1	CAWSPGTASGNEKLFF	TGTGCCTGGAGCCCCGGGACAGCCTCCGGAAATGAAAAACTGTTTTTT
NA	TRBJ2-5	TRBV20-1	TRBD2	CSAWGGTQETQYF	TGCAGTGCTTGGGGGGGGACCCAAGAGACCCAGTACTTC
NA	TRBJ2-3	TRBV6-2/TRBV6-3	NA	CASSLRDAGPDTQYF	TGTGCCAGCAGTTTGCGGGACGCCGGACCAGATACGCAGTATTTT
many	TRBJ2-1	TRBV12-3/TRBV12-4	TRBD2	CASRRTSGGGNEQFF	TGTGCCAGCAGAAGGACTAGCGGGGGTGGGAATGAGCAGTTCTTC
few	TRBJ1-4	TRBV20-1	NA	CSARPQRGATNEKLFF	TGCAGTGCTAGACCTCAAAGGGGGGCAACTAATGAAAAACTGTTTTTT
few	TRBJ1-3	TRBV7-2	TRBD1	CASEDRVAGNTIYF	TGTGCCAGCGAAGACAGGGTAGCGGGAAACACCATATATTTT
NA	TRBJ1-5	TRBV6-2/TRBV6-3	TRBD1	CASTDRDSPRNQPQHF	TGTGCCAGCACCGACAGGGATTCGCCAAGAAATCAGCCCCAGCATTTT
many	TRBJ1-5	TRBV3-1	NA	CASSQGGIQPQHF	TGTGCCAGCAGCCAGGGGGGAATTCAGCCCCAGCATTTT
many	TRBJ1-1	TRBV6-6	TRBD1	CASSRGTGGVTEAFF	TGTGCCAGCAGTAGGGGGACAGGGGGCGTCACTGAAGCTTTCTTT
few	TRBJ2-3	TRBV7-8	NA	CASSFRVGDTQYF	TGTGCCAGCAGTTTCAGGGTAGGAGATACGCAGTATTTT
many	TRBJ2-3	TRBV7-2	NA	CASSLASDTQYF	TGTGCCAGCAGCTTAGCCAGTGATACGCAGTATTTT
NA	TRBJ2-3	TRBV28	NA	CASSSPPGRGATDTQYF	TGTGCCAGCAGTTCTCCCCCAGGGCGGGGAGCCACAGATACGCAGTATTTT
NA	TRBJ1-1	TRBV7-2	NA	CASSRNRNTEAFF	TGTGCCAGCAGCCGAAATAGGAACACTGAAGCTTTCTTT
once	TRBJ2-7	TRBV25-1	NA	CASSEEGSEQYF	TGTGCCAGCAGTGAAGAAGGGTCCGAGCAGTACTTC
NA	TRBJ2-5	TRBV20-1	TRBD2	CSAPPATSGTLQETQYF	TGCAGTGCCCCCCCCGCAACTAGCGGGACTCTTCAAGAGACCCAGTACTTC
few	TRBJ1-4	TRBV27	TRBD1	CASSPRRGGDNEKLFF	TGTGCCAGCAGTCCCCGGCGAGGGGGCGATAATGAAAAACTGTTTTTT
many	TRBJ2-2	TRBV6-6	NA	CASSGAGELFF	TGTGCCAGCAGCGGAGCCGGGGAGCTGTTTTTT
NA	TRBJ2-7	TRBV4-1	TRBD2	CASSQGTSGGFTYEQYF	TGCGCCAGCAGCCAAGGGACTAGCGGGGGATTCACCTACGAGCAGTACTTC
few	TRBJ2-7	TRBV6-5	NA	CASTEGREQYF	TGTGCCAGCACGGAAGGGCGCGAGCAGTACTTC
few	TRBJ2-1	TRBV4-3	TRBD2	CASSQDLAGFYNEQFF	TGCGCCAGCAGCCAAGATCTAGCGGGGTTCTACAATGAGCAGTTCTTC